The clone carrying this TCR beta chain has just a few counts. Its specificity is not known. This entry comes from a study of blood T cells in healthy people across ages. Study outcomes and limitations: In older individuals, TCR beta diversity per million T cells was lower, falling roughly linearly with age.

V lost 1 base, J lost 4 bases, and 30 bases lay in between. CDR1 and CDR2 (germline): SGHAT, FQNNGV. This CDR3 region has 21 residues. A second 7 to 11 cycle PCR used barcoded and J-beta primers. TCRdb redid the calling of the 5' RACE reads with MiXCR, one entry per CDR3 protein. The sample consists of some 1.1 million distinct CDR3 sequences, 35% to 45% of them appearing once. The TCR was taken from a man aged 18 to 29 in good health. The sample was blood. This rearrangement joins TRBV11-2 to TRBJ2-3, with D perhaps TRBD1 (7 bases). In DNA form, the CDR3 reads TGTGCCAGCAGCTTAGGACACCCAAGCCTTAGACAGGGCTGGAGGGCAGATACGCAGTATTTT. Translation: CASSLGHPSLRQGWRADTQYF. The full variable domain, its missing parts supplied by reference TRBV11-2 and TRBJ2-3, is EAGVAQSPRYKIIEKRQSVAFWCNPISGHATLYWYQQILGQGPKLLIQFQNNGVVDDSQLPKDRFSAERLKGVDSTLKIQPAKLEDSAVYLCASSLGHPSLRQGWRADTQYFGPGTRLTVL.